Listed below are T cell receptor beta chains from one sample, sequenced in a study of circulating and synovial CD4+ cells in juvenile arthritis. This table comes from immunoSEQ multiplex PCR, and its TCRdb copy is limited to in-frame clones, with some not included. The sample includes approximately 36,000 clones, 94% of them seen just once. The specimen sequenced was CD4+ T cells from blood. The receptors derive from a human donor with juvenile idiopathic arthritis. Both conserved end residues are part of each CDR3. The order of the fields is CDR3 DNA, CDR3 protein, clone size, V gene, J gene, D gene. D genes are given only for firm matches. Size is stated for part of the rows, as once, few or many counts, or as a class when the clone is expanded.

DNA: TGTGCCAGCTCACCACCGGTGGGCAGGGATCGCACAGATACGCAGTATTTT; CDR3: CASSPPVGRDRTDTQYF; size: .; V: TRBV18; J: TRBJ2-3; D: .
DNA: TGTGCCACCAGCAGAGCCCCTAGCGGGGGGCAGAATGAGCAGTTCTTC; CDR3: CATSRAPSGGQNEQFF; size: .; V: TRBV15; J: TRBJ2-1; D: TRBD2
DNA: TGTGCCATCAGTGAGGACAGAGCCTTAGGCTACACCTTC; CDR3: CAISEDRALGYTF; size: .; V: TRBV10-3; J: TRBJ1-2; D: .
DNA: TGTGCCAGCAGCCGAGGACTAGCGGGGGGGGATAGCACAGATACGCAGTATTTT; CDR3: CASSRGLAGGDSTDTQYF; size: .; V: TRBV7-2; J: TRBJ2-3; D: TRBD2
DNA: TGTGCCAGCAGTCATACCGGGACAGGGATGAATTCACCCCTCCACTTT; CDR3: CASSHTGTGMNSPLHF; size: once; V: TRBV7-9; J: TRBJ1-6; D: TRBD1
DNA: TGTGCCAGCACCCCAGGGGACAGGGATAATTCCCCCCTCCACTTT; CDR3: CASTPGDRDNSPLHF; size: once; V: TRBV7-2; J: TRBJ1-6; D: TRBD1
DNA: TGTGCCAGCAGCGTAGGGCAGGGGGGATATAATTCACCCCCCCACTTT; CDR3: CASSVGQGGYNSPPHF; size: .; V: TRBV9; J: TRBJ1-6; D: TRBD1
DNA: TGCGCCAGCAGCCAACTGCCAGGGGCGCGGTACGAGCAGTACTTC; CDR3: CASSQLPGARYEQYF; size: .; V: TRBV4-1; J: TRBJ2-7; D: .
DNA: TGTGCCTGGAGCCCAAATTTTGGCTACACCTTC; CDR3: CAWSPNFGYTF; size: .; V: TRBV30; J: TRBJ1-2; D: .
DNA: TGTGCCAGCAGCTTGTCCAGGGTGGACAAATATGGCTACACCTTC; CDR3: CASSLSRVDKYGYTF; size: .; V: TRBV7-2; J: TRBJ1-2; D: .
DNA: TGTGCCAGCAGCTTAGGAGCCAGGACCGGGGAGCTGTTTTTT; CDR3: CASSLGARTGELFF; size: .; V: TRBV7-2; J: TRBJ2-2; D: .
DNA: TGTGCCGGGCGGACAGGGCTTACCTACGAGCAGTACTTC; CDR3: CAGRTGLTYEQYF; size: .; V: TRBV6-1; J: TRBJ2-7; D: TRBD1
DNA: TGTGCCAGCAGCTCCGGGACTAGCGGGGGCCAAGGGGGGGAGACCCAGTACTTC; CDR3: CASSSGTSGGQGGETQYF; size: .; V: TRBV7-9; J: TRBJ2-5; D: TRBD2
DNA: TGTGCCAGCAGTTACGAGAGCTCCTATAATTCACCCCTCCACTTT; CDR3: CASSYESSYNSPLHF; size: .; V: TRBV6-6; J: TRBJ1-6; D: .
DNA: TGTGCCAGCACGCGGATGAGCTCCTACAATGAGCAGTTCTTC; CDR3: CASTRMSSYNEQFF; size: .; V: TRBV11-2; J: TRBJ2-1; D: .
DNA: TGTGCCAGCTCATCGACACAGGGGGGAGATGGCTACACCTTC; CDR3: CASSSTQGGDGYTF; size: once; V: TRBV18; J: TRBJ1-2; D: TRBD1
DNA: TGTGCCAGTAGTATAGATCTTTATGAGCAGTTCTTC; CDR3: CASSIDLYEQFF; size: .; V: TRBV19; J: TRBJ2-1; D: .
DNA: TGTGCCAGCAGCCAAGATAGAGGGGGACAGGGGAGAGGGGGGGGCTACACCTTC; CDR3: CASSQDRGGQGRGGGYTF; size: .; V: TRBV4-2; J: TRBJ1-2; D: TRBD1
DNA: TGTGCCAGCAGCTTACACGCACAGGGGGAACAGCCCCAGCATTTT; CDR3: CASSLHAQGEQPQHF; size: .; V: TRBV7-9; J: TRBJ1-5; D: TRBD1
DNA: TGTGCCAGCAGCCAAGAAAAAGCCAGGGTGGAATACGAGCAGTACTTC; CDR3: CASSQEKARVEYEQYF; size: .; V: TRBV14; J: TRBJ2-7; D: .
DNA: TGTGCCAGCAGCTTCGGCGGGAACTATGGCTACACCTTC; CDR3: CASSFGGNYGYTF; size: once; V: TRBV7-2; J: TRBJ1-2; D: .
DNA: TGTGCCAGCAGTGAATCGGAGGGGCTGACAAACACCATATATTTT; CDR3: CASSESEGLTNTIYF; size: .; V: TRBV25-1; J: TRBJ1-3; D: .
DNA: TGTGCCAGCAGCTTAGAGGTGACAGGGGGCAGGGGCACTGAAGCTTTCTTT; CDR3: CASSLEVTGGRGTEAFF; size: .; V: TRBV7-9; J: TRBJ1-1; D: TRBD1
DNA: TGCAGCCTAACGACCGGGACAGGGGATGGCTACACCTTC; CDR3: CSLTTGTGDGYTF; size: .; V: TRBV29-1; J: TRBJ1-2; D: TRBD1
DNA: TGTGCCAGCAGCAAAGCCGGGTCCTATAATTCACCCCTCCACTTT; CDR3: CASSKAGSYNSPLHF; size: once; V: TRBV21-1; J: TRBJ1-6; D: .
DNA: TGTGCCATCAGCGATCCCGCCACCGGTAATGAAAAACTGTTTTTT; CDR3: CAISDPATGNEKLFF; size: .; V: TRBV10-3; J: TRBJ1-4; D: .
DNA: TGCGCCAGCAGCTTGACACTTCTTTTGCGGACTGAAGCTTTCTTT; CDR3: CASSLTLLLRTEAFF; size: .; V: TRBV5-1; J: TRBJ1-1; D: .
DNA: TGTGCCAGCAGCTTACCGGGGTTTGGCTACACCTTC; CDR3: CASSLPGFGYTF; size: .; V: TRBV7-2; J: TRBJ1-2; D: .
DNA: TGTGCCAGTAGATCAATGCCGGGACAGGCAACCTCTGGGGCCAACGTCCTGACTTTC; CDR3: CASRSMPGQATSGANVLTF; size: .; V: TRBV19; J: TRBJ2-6; D: TRBD1
DNA: TGTGCCAGCAGCGGTGGGGGACAGACCACAGATACGCAGTATTTT; CDR3: CASSGGGQTTDTQYF; size: .; V: TRBV9; J: TRBJ2-3; D: TRBD1
DNA: TGTGCCAGCAGTGTTCCGGGACAGATTAATGAAAAACTGTTTTTT; CDR3: CASSVPGQINEKLFF; size: .; V: TRBV25-1; J: TRBJ1-4; D: TRBD1
DNA: TGTGCCAGCAGTGACGAAGGGGGCCACGAGCAGTACTTC; CDR3: CASSDEGGHEQYF; size: .; V: TRBV6-4; J: TRBJ2-7; D: TRBD1
DNA: TGTGCCACCAGCAAAGGTCACAGGGTTTTATTTCAGCCCCAGCATTTT; CDR3: CATSKGHRVLFQPQHF; size: .; V: TRBV15; J: TRBJ1-5; D: .
DNA: TGTGCCAGCAGTGTTCAGGGTTGGACTGAAGCTTTCTTT; CDR3: CASSVQGWTEAFF; size: .; V: TRBV6-1; J: TRBJ1-1; D: .
DNA: TGTGCCAGCAGCGCGCCCCGGACAGATAGATATTCACCCCTCCACTTT; CDR3: CASSAPRTDRYSPLHF; size: .; V: TRBV9; J: TRBJ1-6; D: .
DNA: TGTGCCAGCAGTGAACCAATCCTAACCTACGAGCAGTACTTC; CDR3: CASSEPILTYEQYF; size: .; V: TRBV2; J: TRBJ2-7; D: .
DNA: TGTGCCAGCCCGCCGTACGGGGACTCTGGGGCCAACGTCCTGACTTTC; CDR3: CASPPYGDSGANVLTF; size: .; V: TRBV18; J: TRBJ2-6; D: .